This T cell receptor (beta chain) stems from a study of CD8 T cells in ankylosing spondylitis. MiXCR was run by TCRdb on the 5' RACE reads, yielding one entry per CDR3 protein. The data show approximately 190,000 distinct CDR3 sequences, 13% seen once. This clonotype has more than one count but fewer than ten. Material: blood, either unsorted or a sorted T cell fraction (not recorded which). This sequence originates from a female donor with ankylosing spondylitis or in good health (not recorded which).

CDR3 bases: TGTGCCTGGAGTGTTGGGAAATCATCCTCTGGAAACACCATATATTTT. This sequence encodes CAWSVGKSSSGNTIYF. The genes are TRBV30 and TRBJ1-3; the D is unclear. This CDR3 contains 16 residues. V gave up 0 bases and J gave up 0 bases, with 12 bases separating them. Germline CDR1 and CDR2: GTSNPN and SVGIG (reference sequence).